Presented here are 16 T cell receptor beta chains from one specimen sequenced in a study of T cell repertoires in cytomegalovirus infection. These TCRs are of unknown antigen specificity. TCRdb fed the reads into MiXCR, producing one record per CDR3 protein. The sample yields about 830,000 distinct CDR3 sequences, approximately 30% seen once. The sequences come from cultured CD8+ T cells from PBMCs, collected from culture after CMV antigen stimulation. Receptors were obtained from a human donor in good health (CMV status not recorded). Some clones in this sample may be carry-over from other donors' samples.

This rearrangement joins TRBV2 to TRBJ2-5; 11 bases agree with TRBD1. This CDR3 is 16 amino acids long. V lost 4 bases and J lost 2; bases outside the gene matches: 6. Germline V gene lookup returns CDR1 SNHLY and CDR2 FYNNEI. DNA for the CDR3: TGTGCCAGCAGTGCCGGACAGGGGGCTCCGCAAGAGACCCAGTACTTC. As protein: CASSAGQGAPQETQYF.

V gene TRBV9 combines with J gene TRBJ2-2; 8 positions agree with TRBD1. The ends lost 0 bases at V and 7 bases at J; junction bases unmatched: 8. Germline CDR1 reads SGDLS; CDR2 reads YYNGEE. This CDR3 spans 16 amino acids. The CDR3 DNA sequence: TGTGCCAGCAGCGTAGTACCGGGACAGGCCAGCGGGGAGCTGTTTTTT. Its translation is CASSVVPGQASGELFF.

This chain connects TRBV20-1 to TRBJ2-7; TRBD1 might be the D (6 bases). Germline lookup yields CDR1 DFQATT and CDR2 SNEGSKA (reference sequence). This CDR3 comprises 13 residues. V dropped 5 bases and J dropped 1 base, with 12 bases sitting between them. CDR3 DNA sequence: TGCAGTGCTCCCGGGACAAGATCCTACGAGCAGTACGTC. Translating gives CSAPGTRSYEQYV.

The chain joins TRBV27 to TRBJ2-1; 7 bases agree with TRBD1. J gave up 4 bases and V 5 bases, and 14 bases lay outside the gene matches. The CDR3 runs to 17 residues. Germline V gene data show CDR1 as MNHEY and CDR2 as SMNVEV (reference sequence). CDR3 loop: CASSPQRTGKLYNEQFF. The CDR3 DNA follows: TGTGCCAGCAGTCCCCAGAGGACAGGTAAATTATACAATGAGCAGTTCTTC.

In this sample, this clonotype turned up a few times. The gene calls are TRBV2 and TRBJ2-5, with 9 positions matching TRBD2. V lost 6 bases to trimming and J lost 5 bases; unmatched junction nucleotides: 10. This CDR3 is 15 amino acids long. Germline values: CDR1 SNHLY, CDR2 FYNNEI. The CDR3 here is CASRGMTSGRETQYF. The CDR3 DNA reads TGTGCCAGCAGGGGGATGACTAGCGGCAGGGAGACCCAGTACTTC.

This clonotype was seen a handful of times. CDR3 nucleotides: TGTGCCAGCAGCCTCGTAGCGGGGGGAAAAGAGACCCAGTACTTC. Its translation is CASSLVAGGKETQYF. This sequence joins TRBV7-9 and TRBJ2-5, with TRBD2 matching 10 bases. This CDR3 contains 15 residues. V lost 5 bases to trimming and J lost 3 bases; unmatched junction nucleotides: 6. Germline V gives CDR1 SEHNR, CDR2 FQNEAQ (reference sequence).

This clonotype was observed many times. The V gene is TRBV12-3 or TRBV12-4, the J gene TRBJ2-1; 9 nucleotides agree with TRBD2. This CDR3 comprises 15 residues. With 5 bases clipped from V and 6 bases from J, the junction kept 8 bases outside the gene matches. CDR3 amino acids: CASSPPGLASNEQFF. The CDR3 DNA follows: TGTGCCAGCAGTCCCCCGGGACTAGCAAGCAATGAGCAGTTCTTC.

The table lists this clonotype with a few counts. The chain couples TRBV2 to TRBJ2-1; tentatively, D is TRBD1 (6 bases). The germline gives CDR1 SNHLY, CDR2 FYNNEI. The CDR3 has 16 residues. The V end was cut by 3 bases, the J end by 2 bases, with 14 bases between. CDR3 sequence (DNA): TGTGCCAGCAGTGATTATCAGGGGCCAACCTACAATGAGCAGTTCTTC. It translates to CASSDYQGPTYNEQFF.

This chain uses TRBV7-9 with TRBJ2-2; 9 positions agree with TRBD2. The CDR3 contains 17 residues. Germline CDR1 reads SEHNR; CDR2 reads FQNEAQ (reference sequence). With V trimmed by 5 bases and J by 3 bases, 10 bases remained unmatched. The CDR3 DNA sequence: TGTGCCAGCAGCAGCGGGCTAGCGGGGAGGGACACCGGGGAGCTGTTTTTT. Its translation is CASSSGLAGRDTGELFF.

V and J are TRBV12-3 or TRBV12-4 and TRBJ1-5; 10 bases line up with TRBD1. This CDR3 comprises 20 residues. The ends lost 3 bases at V and 3 bases at J; junction bases unmatched: 17. The CDR3 DNA follows: TGTGCCAGCAGTTTTCGTGTCGGAGATCGGGACAGGGGCCCCAATCAGCCCCAGCATTTT. Protein sequence: CASSFRVGDRDRGPNQPQHF.

In this sample, this clonotype turned up many times. The V and J genes are TRBV6-2 or TRBV6-3 and TRBJ1-2; D perhaps matches TRBD1 (5 bases). This CDR3 has 14 residues. V was cut by 0 bases and J by 2 bases, with 7 bases left in between. The germline V gene encodes CDR1 MNHEY and CDR2 SVGEGT. CDR3 protein: CASSYSGGNYGYTF. Written as DNA, the CDR3 is TGTGCCAGCAGTTACTCGGGGGGGAACTATGGCTACACCTTC.

This clonotype was seen many times. This chain connects TRBV7-9 to TRBJ2-1; 7 positions match TRBD1. With V trimmed by 7 bases and J by 0 bases, 3 bases remained unmatched. Looked up from germline, CDR1 is SEHNR and CDR2 is FQNEAQ (reference sequence). The CDR3 runs 14 residues. The CDR3 DNA reads as TGTGCCAGCACGGGACAGTTCTCCTACAATGAGCAGTTCTTC. Translation: CASTGQFSYNEQFF.

This clonotype occurred a few times. V gene TRBV29-1 combines with J gene TRBJ1-4, with a weak D call TRBD1 (5 bases). Trimming pared 4 bases from V and 7 bases from J, leaving 19 bases between. The CDR3 covers 15 residues. Germline values: CDR1 SQVTM, CDR2 ANQGSEA. CDR3 amino acids: CSVGFRSFQGEKLFF. Written as DNA, the CDR3 is TGCAGCGTTGGTTTTAGGTCTTTTCAGGGTGAAAAACTGTTTTTT.

The chain carries TRBV11-3 and TRBJ2-1; D gene uncertain. Trimming left V 5 bases short and J 3 bases short, with 14 bases between. CDR1 SGHNT and CDR2 YENEEA come from the germline V gene. The CDR3 covers 15 residues. CDR3 residues: CASSVDSNYYNEQFF. The CDR3 DNA is TGTGCCAGCAGCGTTGACTCGAACTACTACAATGAGCAGTTCTTC.

In this sample, this clonotype turned up many times. The chain recombines TRBV11-3 with TRBJ2-3; TRBD2 matches 9 bases. Germline values: CDR1 SGHNT, CDR2 YENEEA. The CDR3 totals 15 residues. Losses at the gene ends were 1 base for V and 3 bases for J; bases not matched to a gene: 2. CDR3: CASSLGLAVTDTQYF. CDR3 nucleotide sequence: TGTGCCAGCAGCTTAGGACTAGCGGTTACAGATACGCAGTATTTT. Filled out from reference TRBV11-3 and TRBJ2-3, the complete variable domain reads EAGVVQSPRYKIIEKKQPVAFWCNPISGHNTLYWYLQNLGQGPELLIRYENEEAVDDSQLPKDRFSAERLKGVDSTLKIQPAELGDSAVYLCASSLGLAVTDTQYFGPGTRLTVL.

The chain joins TRBV18 to TRBJ1-1; weak D call: TRBD1 (6 bases). CDR1 and CDR2 from the germline V gene are KGHSH and LQKENI. The CDR3 is 15 residues long. Trimming cost V 0 bases and J 4 bases, with 12 bases left between them. The DNA of the CDR3 is TGTGCCAGCTCACCACCGGGTCTGGGGGCCACTGAAGCTTTCTTT. This sequence encodes CASSPPGLGATEAFF. Full variable domain (remainder filled in from reference TRBV18 and TRBJ1-1): NAGVMQNPRHLVRRRGQEARLRCSPMKGHSHVYWYRQLPEEGLKFMVYLQKENIIDESGMPKERFSAEFPKEGPSILRIQQVVRGDSAAYFCASSPPGLGATEAFFGQGTRLTVV.